Sequencing of this TCR beta chain was carried out in a study of shared clonotypes between healthy human individuals. CD45RA+ naive and CD45RA-negative memory subsets were separated from CD4+ cells. Replicate PCRs from sorted subsets contained approximately 220 ng DNA, which is some 32,000 T cell genomes. Assay used: immunoSEQ multiplex PCR; TCRdb lists only in-frame clones, some missing. The sample carries roughly 2 million clones, under 97% recorded once. With 0 bases clipped from V and 3 bases from J, the junction kept 8 bases outside the gene matches. The germline V gene has CDR1 SGHNT and CDR2 YYREEE (reference sequence). The CDR3 sequence is 17 residues long.

The TCR was taken from a man younger than 30 in good health. The sequenced sample consisted of naive CD4+ T cells sorted from blood. Regarding subset: CD45RA+ positively selected. The genes are TRBV5-4 and TRBJ2-7; 11 bases map to TRBD1. CDR3 nucleotide sequence: TGTGCCAGCAGCTTGGCGGCGGGACAGGGGGTAATCTACGAGCAGTACTTC. It specifies CASSLAAGQGVIYEQYF.